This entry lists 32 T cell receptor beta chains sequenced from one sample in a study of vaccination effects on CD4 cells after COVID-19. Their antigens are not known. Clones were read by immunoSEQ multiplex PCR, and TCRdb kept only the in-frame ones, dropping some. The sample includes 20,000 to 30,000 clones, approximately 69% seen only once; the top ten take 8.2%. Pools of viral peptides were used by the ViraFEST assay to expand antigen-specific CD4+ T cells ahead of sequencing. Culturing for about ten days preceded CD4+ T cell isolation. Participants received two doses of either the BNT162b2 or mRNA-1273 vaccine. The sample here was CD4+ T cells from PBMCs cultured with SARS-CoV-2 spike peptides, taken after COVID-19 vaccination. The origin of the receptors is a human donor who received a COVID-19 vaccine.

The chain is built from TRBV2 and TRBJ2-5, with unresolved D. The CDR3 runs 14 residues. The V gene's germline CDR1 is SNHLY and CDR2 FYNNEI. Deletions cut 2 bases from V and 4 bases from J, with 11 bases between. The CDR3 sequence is CASSERRSGETQYF. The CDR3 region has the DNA TGTGCCAGCAGTGAAAGAAGGTCGGGAGAGACCCAGTACTTC. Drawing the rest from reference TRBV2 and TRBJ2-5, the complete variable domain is EPEVTQTPSHQVTQMGQEVILRCVPISNHLYFYWYRQILGQKVEFLVSFYNNEISEKSEIFDDQFSVERPDGSNFTLKIRSTKLEDSAMYFCASSERRSGETQYFGPGTRLLVL.

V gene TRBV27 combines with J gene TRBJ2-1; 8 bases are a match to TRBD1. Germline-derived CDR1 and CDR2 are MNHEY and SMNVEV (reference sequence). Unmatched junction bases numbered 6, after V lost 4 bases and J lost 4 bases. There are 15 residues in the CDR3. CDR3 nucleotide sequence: TGTGCCAGCAGTTGGACAGGGAATGGGTACAATGAGCAGTTCTTC. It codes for CASSWTGNGYNEQFF.

The DNA of the CDR3 is TGTGCCAGCAGCAAAGAGTCGGGGACAGGGGGGAACTATGGCTACACCTTC. As protein: CASSKESGTGGNYGYTF. The chain employs TRBV21-1 and TRBJ1-2; TRBD1 is the table's D call and was not checked against the DNA. TRBV21-1 is shown as a pseudogene. The CDR3 has 17 amino acids.

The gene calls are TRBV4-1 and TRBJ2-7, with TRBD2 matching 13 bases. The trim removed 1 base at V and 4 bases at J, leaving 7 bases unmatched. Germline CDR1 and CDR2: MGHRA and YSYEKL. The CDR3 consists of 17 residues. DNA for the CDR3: TGCGCCAGCAGCCAAGCCCGGACTAGCGGGAGTTATTACGAGCAGTACTTC. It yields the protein CASSQARTSGSYYEQYF.

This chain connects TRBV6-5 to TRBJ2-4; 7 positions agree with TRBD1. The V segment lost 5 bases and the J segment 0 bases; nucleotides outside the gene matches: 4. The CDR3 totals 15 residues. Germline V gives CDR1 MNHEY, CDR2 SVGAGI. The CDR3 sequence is CASSTGVLAKNIQYF. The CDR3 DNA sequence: TGTGCCAGCAGTACAGGGGTACTAGCCAAAAACATTCAGTACTTC.

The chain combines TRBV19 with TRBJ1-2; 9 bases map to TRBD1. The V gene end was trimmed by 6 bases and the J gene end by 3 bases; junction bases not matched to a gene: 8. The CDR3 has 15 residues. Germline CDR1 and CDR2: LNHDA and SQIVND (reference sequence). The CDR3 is CASRRRDREDYGYTF. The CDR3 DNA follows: TGTGCCAGTAGACGGAGGGACAGGGAGGACTATGGCTACACCTTC.

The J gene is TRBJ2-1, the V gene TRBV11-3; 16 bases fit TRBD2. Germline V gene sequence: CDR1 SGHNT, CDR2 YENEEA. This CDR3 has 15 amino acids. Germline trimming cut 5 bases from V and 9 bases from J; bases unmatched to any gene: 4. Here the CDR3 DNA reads TGTGCCAGCAGCACGGGACTAGCGGGAGGGACTGAGCAGTTCTTC. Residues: CASSTGLAGGTEQFF. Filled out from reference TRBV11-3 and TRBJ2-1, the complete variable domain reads EAGVVQSPRYKIIEKKQPVAFWCNPISGHNTLYWYLQNLGQGPELLIRYENEEAVDDSQLPKDRFSAERLKGVDSTLKIQPAELGDSAVYLCASSTGLAGGTEQFFGPGTRLTVL.

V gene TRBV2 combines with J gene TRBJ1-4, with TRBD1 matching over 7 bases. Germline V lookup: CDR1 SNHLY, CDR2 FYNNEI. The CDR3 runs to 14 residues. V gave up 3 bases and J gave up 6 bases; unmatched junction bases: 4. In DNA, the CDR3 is TGTGCCAGCAGTGACAGGGGGACGGATGAAAAACTGTTTTTT. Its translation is CASSDRGTDEKLFF.

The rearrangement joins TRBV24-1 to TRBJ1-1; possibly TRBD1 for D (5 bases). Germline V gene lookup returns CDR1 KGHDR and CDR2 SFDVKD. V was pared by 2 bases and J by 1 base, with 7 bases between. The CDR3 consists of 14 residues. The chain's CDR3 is CATSDSTANTEAFF. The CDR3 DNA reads TGTGCCACCAGTGATTCGACAGCGAACACTGAAGCTTTCTTT.

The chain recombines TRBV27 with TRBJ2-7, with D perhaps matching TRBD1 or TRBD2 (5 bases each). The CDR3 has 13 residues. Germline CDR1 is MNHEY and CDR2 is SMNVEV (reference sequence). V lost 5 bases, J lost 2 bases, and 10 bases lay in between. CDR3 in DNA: TGTGCCAGCAGTCCGGGGCCCCCCTACGAGCAGTACTTC. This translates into CASSPGPPYEQYF.

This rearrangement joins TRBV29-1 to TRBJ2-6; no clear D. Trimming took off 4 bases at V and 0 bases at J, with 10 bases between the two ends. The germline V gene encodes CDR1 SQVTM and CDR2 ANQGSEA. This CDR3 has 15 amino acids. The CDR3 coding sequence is TGCAGCGTTGGGGTTCCTGGCTCTGGGGCCAACGTCCTGACTTTC. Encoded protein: CSVGVPGSGANVLTF.

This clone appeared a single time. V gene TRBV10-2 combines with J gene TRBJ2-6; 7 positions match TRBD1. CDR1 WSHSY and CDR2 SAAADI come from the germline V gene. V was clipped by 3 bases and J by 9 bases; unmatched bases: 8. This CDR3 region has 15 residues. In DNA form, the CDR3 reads TGCGCCAGCAGTGATCCGAAGGGGGCCCACAACGTCCTGACTTTC. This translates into CASSDPKGAHNVLTF.

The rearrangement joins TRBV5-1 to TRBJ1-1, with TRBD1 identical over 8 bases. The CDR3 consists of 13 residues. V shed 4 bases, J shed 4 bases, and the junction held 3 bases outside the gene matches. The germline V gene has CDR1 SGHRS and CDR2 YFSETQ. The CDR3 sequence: CASSPGQATEAFF. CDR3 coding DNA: TGCGCCAGCAGCCCGGGACAGGCCACTGAAGCTTTCTTT. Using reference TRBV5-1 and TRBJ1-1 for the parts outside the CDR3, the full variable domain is KAGVTQTPRYLIKTRGQQVTLSCSPISGHRSVSWYQQTPGQGLQFLFEYFSETQRNKGNFPGRFSGRQFSNSRSEMNVSTLELGDSALYLCASSPGQATEAFFGQGTRLTVV.

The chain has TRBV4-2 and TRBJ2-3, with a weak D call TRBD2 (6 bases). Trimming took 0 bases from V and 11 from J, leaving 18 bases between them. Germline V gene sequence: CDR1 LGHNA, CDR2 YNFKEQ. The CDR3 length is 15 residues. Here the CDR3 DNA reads TGTGCCAGCAGCCAAGATGCGACAGCACCGGGACTGCAGTATTTT. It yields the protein CASSQDATAPGLQYF.

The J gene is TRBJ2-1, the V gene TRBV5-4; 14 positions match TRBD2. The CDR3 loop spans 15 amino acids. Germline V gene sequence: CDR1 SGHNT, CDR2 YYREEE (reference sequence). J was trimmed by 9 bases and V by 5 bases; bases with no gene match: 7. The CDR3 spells CASRRAGLAGGEQFF. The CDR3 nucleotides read TGTGCCAGCAGGAGAGCAGGACTAGCGGGAGGTGAGCAGTTCTTC.

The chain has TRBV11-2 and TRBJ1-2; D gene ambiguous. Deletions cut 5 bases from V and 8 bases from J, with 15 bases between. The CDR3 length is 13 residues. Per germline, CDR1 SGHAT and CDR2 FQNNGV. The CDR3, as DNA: TGTGCCAGCAGCCCCTCGGGTGTTTGGGGCTACACCTTC. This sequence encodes CASSPSGVWGYTF.

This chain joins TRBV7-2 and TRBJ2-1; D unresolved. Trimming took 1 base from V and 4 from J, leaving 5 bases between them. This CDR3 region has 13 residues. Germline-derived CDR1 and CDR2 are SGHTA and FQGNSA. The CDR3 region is CASSLGDYNEQFF. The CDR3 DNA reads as TGTGCCAGCAGCTTAGGCGATTACAATGAGCAGTTCTTC.

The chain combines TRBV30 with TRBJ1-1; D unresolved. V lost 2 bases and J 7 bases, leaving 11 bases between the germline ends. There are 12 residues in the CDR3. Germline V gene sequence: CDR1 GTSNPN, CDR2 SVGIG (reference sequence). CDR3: CAWSLPLFEAFF. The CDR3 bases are TGTGCCTGGAGTCTCCCTTTGTTTGAAGCTTTCTTT. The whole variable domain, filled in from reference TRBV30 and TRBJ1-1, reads SQTIHQWPATLVQPVGSPLSLECTVEGTSNPNLYWYRQAAGRGLQLLFYSVGIGQISSEVPQNLSASRPQDRQFILSSKKLLLSDSGFYLCAWSLPLFEAFFGQGTRLTVV.

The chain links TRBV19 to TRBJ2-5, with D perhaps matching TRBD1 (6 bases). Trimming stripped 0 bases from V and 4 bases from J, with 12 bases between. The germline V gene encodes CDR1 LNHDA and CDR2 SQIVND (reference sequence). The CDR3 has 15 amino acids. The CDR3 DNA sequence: TGTGCCAGTAGTATAGAAGGGGGACGCAGAGAGACCCAGTACTTC. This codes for CASSIEGGRRETQYF.

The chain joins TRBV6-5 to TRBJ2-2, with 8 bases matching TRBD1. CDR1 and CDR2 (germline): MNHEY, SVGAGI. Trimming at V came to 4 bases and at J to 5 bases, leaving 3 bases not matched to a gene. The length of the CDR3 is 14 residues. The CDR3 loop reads CASSFRTGTGELFF. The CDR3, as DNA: TGTGCCAGCAGTTTCAGGACAGGGACCGGGGAGCTGTTTTTT.

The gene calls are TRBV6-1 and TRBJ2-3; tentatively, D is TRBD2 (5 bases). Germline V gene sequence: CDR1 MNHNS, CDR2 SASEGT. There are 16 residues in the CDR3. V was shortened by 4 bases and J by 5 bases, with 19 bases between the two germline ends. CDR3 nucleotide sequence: TGTGCCAGCAGTGCCGCGGGCCCAACACGCGGAGATACGCAGTATTTT. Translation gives CASSAAGPTRGDTQYF.

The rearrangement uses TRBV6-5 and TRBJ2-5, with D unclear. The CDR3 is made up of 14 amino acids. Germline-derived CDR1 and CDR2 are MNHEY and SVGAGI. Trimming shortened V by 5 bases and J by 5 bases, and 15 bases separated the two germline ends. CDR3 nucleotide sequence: TGTGCCAGCAGTAAAAGGGATAACAAGGAGACCCAGTACTTC. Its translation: CASSKRDNKETQYF.

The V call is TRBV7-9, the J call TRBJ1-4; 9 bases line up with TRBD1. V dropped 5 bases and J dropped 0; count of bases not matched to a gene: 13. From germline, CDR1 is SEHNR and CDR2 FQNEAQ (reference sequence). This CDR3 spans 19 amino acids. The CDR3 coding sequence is TGTGCCAGCAGCCTAACCCCGGGACAGGGATTTTCAACTAATGAAAAACTGTTTTTT. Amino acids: CASSLTPGQGFSTNEKLFF.

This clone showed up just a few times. CDR3 sequence: CASRLGDQPQHF. CDR3 bases: TGTGCCAGTAGATTGGGGGATCAGCCCCAGCATTTT. The rearrangement links TRBV19 to TRBJ1-5, with D tentatively TRBD1 (5 bases). The germline V and J ends were trimmed by 6 bases and 5 bases, with 8 bases remaining between them. Germline CDR1 and CDR2: LNHDA and SQIVND (reference sequence). The CDR3 is 12 amino acids.

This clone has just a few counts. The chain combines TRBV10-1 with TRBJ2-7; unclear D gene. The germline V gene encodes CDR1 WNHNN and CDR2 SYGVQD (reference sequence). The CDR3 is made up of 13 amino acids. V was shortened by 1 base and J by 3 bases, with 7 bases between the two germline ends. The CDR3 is CASSELGRYEQYF. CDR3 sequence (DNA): TGCGCCAGCAGTGAGTTGGGCCGCTACGAGCAGTACTTC.

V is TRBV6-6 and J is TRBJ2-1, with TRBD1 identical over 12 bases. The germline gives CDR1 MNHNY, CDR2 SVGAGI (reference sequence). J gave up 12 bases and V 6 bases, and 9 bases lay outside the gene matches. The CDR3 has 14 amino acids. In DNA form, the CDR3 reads TGTGCCAGCAGCACCGGGACAGGGGGCACTTGGCAGTTCTTC. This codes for CASSTGTGGTWQFF.

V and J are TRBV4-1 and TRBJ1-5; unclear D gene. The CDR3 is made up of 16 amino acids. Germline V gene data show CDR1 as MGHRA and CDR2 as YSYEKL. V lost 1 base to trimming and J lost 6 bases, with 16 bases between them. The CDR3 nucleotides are TGCGCCAGCAGCCAAGCGGTGGGAAGGACCGTTCAGCCCCAGCATTTT. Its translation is CASSQAVGRTVQPQHF.

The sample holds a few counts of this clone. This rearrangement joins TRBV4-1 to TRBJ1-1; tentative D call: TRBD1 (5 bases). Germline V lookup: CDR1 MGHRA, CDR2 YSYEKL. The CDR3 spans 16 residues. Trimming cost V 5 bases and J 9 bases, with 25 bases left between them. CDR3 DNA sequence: TGCGCCAGCAGCAATCATGATAGGGGACCGGGAACTAAAGCTTTCTTT. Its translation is CASSNHDRGPGTKAFF.

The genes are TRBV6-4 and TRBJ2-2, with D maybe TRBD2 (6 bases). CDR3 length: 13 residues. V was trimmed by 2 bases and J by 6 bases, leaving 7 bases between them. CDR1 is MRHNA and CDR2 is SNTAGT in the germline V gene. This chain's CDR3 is CASSDTSSGELFF. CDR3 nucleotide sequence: TGTGCCAGCAGTGACACTAGCTCCGGGGAGCTGTTTTTT.

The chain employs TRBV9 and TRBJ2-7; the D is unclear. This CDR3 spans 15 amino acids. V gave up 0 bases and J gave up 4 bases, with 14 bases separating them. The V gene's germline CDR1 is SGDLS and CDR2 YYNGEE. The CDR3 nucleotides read TGTGCCAGCAGCGTAGGGTGGTCGAGTGAGTACGAGCAGTACTTC. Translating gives CASSVGWSSEYEQYF.

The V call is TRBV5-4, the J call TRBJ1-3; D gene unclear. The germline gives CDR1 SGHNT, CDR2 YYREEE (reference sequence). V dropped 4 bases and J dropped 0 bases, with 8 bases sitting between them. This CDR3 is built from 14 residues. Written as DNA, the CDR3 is TGTGCCAGCAGCCGATCCACCTCTGGAAACACCATATATTTT. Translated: CASSRSTSGNTIYF.

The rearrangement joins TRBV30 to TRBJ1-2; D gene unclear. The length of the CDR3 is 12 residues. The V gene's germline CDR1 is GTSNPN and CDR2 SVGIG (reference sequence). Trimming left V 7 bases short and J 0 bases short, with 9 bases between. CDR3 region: CASGEANYGYTF. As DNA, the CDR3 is TGTGCCTCAGGAGAAGCTAACTATGGCTACACCTTC. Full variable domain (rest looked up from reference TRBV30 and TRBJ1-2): SQTIHQWPATLVQPVGSPLSLECTVEGTSNPNLYWYRQAAGRGLQLLFYSVGIGQISSEVPQNLSASRPQDRQFILSSKKLLLSDSGFYLCASGEANYGYTFGSGTRLTVV.